Sequencing of this TCR beta chain was carried out in a study of Ad26.COV2.S vaccination and SARS-CoV-2 variants. In the study overall: Donor had been placed in the Ad26.COV2.S arm of the COV1001 trial. Findings of the study overall: Participants in the vaccine arm had higher spike-specific TCR breadth; placebo recipients had lower. Possible underestimation of total T cell responses by the TCR breadth and depth analyses was noted. Participants given vaccine showed non-spike TCR breadth similar to that of placebo recipients.

Libraries were prepared by immunoSEQ multiplex PCR; TCRdb keeps only in-frame clonotypes and omits some of them. Of 400,000 to 500,000 clones listed, roughly nine tenths were seen once; the top ten hold around 2.5%. The CDR3 is made up of 18 amino acids. CDR1 and CDR2 from the germline V gene are SGHTA and FQGNSA. After removal of 4 bases from V and 2 bases from J, the junction contained 7 bases not matched to a gene. This clone occurred a few times. Antigen specificity is unknown. Stated treatment: some 20 received Ad26.COV2.S at low or high dose, single or two shots; about five received placebo; per-sample allocation not given. Repertoires come from day 63 after the first vaccine or placebo injection.

Source: peripheral blood, taken in a trial of Ad26.COV2.S vaccine versus placebo. The clonotype was recovered from a person aged 18-60 years who received the Ad26.COV2.S COVID-19 vaccine or a placebo. This sequence joins TRBV7-2 and TRBJ2-2; 13 bases map to TRBD2. In DNA form, the CDR3 reads TGTGCCAGCAGCTCCGGACTAGCGGGAGCCTCAAACACCGGGGAGCTGTTTTTT. Translating it yields CASSSGLAGASNTGELFF.